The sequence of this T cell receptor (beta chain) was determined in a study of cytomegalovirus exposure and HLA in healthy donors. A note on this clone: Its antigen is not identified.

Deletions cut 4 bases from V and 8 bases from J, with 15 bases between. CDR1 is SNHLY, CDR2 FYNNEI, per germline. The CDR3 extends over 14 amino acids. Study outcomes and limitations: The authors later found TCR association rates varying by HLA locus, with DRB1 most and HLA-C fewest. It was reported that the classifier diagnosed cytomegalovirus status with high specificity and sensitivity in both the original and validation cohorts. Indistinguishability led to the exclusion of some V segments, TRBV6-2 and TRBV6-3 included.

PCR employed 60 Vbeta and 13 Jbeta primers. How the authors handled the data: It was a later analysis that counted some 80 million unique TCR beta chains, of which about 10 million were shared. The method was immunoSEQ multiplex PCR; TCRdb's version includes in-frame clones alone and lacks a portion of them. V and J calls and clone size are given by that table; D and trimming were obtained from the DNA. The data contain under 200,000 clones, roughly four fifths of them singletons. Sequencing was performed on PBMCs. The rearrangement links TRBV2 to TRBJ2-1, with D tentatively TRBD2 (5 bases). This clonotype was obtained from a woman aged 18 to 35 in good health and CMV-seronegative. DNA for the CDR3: TGTGCCAGCAGTGTGCGGCTAGCACGGTATGAGCAGTTCTTC. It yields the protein CASSVRLARYEQFF. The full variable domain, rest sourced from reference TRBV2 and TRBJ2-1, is EPEVTQTPSHQVTQMGQEVILRCVPISNHLYFYWYRQILGQKVEFLVSFYNNEISEKSEIFDDQFSVERPDGSNFTLKIRSTKLEDSAMYFCASSVRLARYEQFFGPGTRLTVL.